This T cell receptor (beta chain) was sequenced for a study of shared clonotypes between healthy human individuals. Germline lookup yields CDR1 SGHRS and CDR2 YFSETQ. V was shortened by 3 bases and J by 2 bases, with 9 bases between the two germline ends. The CDR3 totals 14 residues. None of the donors, who were healthy HIV-negative adults, had recently had acute infections or vaccinations. Produced via immunoSEQ multiplex PCR; TCRdb's table is partial and in-frame only. Of under 600,000 clones in the sample, just over 75% are singletons; the top ten hold 12%. The sample comprised PBMCs. This chain connects TRBV5-1 to TRBJ2-4; tentatively, D is TRBD2 (5 bases). This clonotype was sampled from a middle-aged woman in good health. Some clones in this sample may be carry-over from other donors' samples. The CDR3 nucleotides read TGCGCCAGCAGCTCAGAGGGTCCCAAAAACATTCAGTACTTC. This translates into CASSSEGPKNIQYF.